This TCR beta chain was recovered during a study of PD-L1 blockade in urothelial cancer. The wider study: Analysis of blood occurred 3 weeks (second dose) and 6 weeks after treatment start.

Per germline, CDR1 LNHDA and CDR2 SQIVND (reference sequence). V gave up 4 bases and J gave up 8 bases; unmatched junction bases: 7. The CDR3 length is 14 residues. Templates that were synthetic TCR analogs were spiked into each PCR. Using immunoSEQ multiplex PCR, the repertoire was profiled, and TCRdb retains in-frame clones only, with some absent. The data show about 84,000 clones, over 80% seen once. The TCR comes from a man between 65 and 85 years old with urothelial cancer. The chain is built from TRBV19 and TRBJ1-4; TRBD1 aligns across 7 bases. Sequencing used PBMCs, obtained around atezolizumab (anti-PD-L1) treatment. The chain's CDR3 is CASSTQGVSEKLFF. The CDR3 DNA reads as TGTGCCAGTAGTACGCAGGGGGTAAGCGAAAAACTGTTTTTT.